The clone carrying this T cell receptor beta chain turned up a few times. This entry comes from a study of spatial heterogeneity in lung cancer. Study-wide context: Researchers sequenced follow-up PBMC samples if they had them, and these came a median of approximately 26 months after resection.

The time point is: blood at routine non-recurrence follow-up after resection. Sequencing of whole RNA from tumor, nontumor lung or frozen PBMC involved no sorting. Germline loops: CDR1 SGHRS, CDR2 YFSETQ. The V gene end was trimmed by 2 bases and the J gene end by 1 base; junction bases not matched to a gene: 5. The CDR3 length is 15 residues. A distinct unique molecular identifier was carried by each TCR cDNA molecule. Each CDR3 protein gets one entry after TCRdb re-called the 5' RACE reads with MiXCR. This sample has around 47,000 distinct CDR3 sequences, with roughly 7% found just once. The gene calls are TRBV5-1 and TRBJ2-5, with 7 bases that match TRBD2. Sequencing used PBMCs, obtained at follow-up. This clonotype was obtained from a female donor with early-stage non-small cell lung cancer. The CDR3 region is CASSLTAGIQETQYF. The CDR3 DNA is TGCGCCAGCAGCTTAACAGCGGGGATCCAAGAGACCCAGTACTTC.